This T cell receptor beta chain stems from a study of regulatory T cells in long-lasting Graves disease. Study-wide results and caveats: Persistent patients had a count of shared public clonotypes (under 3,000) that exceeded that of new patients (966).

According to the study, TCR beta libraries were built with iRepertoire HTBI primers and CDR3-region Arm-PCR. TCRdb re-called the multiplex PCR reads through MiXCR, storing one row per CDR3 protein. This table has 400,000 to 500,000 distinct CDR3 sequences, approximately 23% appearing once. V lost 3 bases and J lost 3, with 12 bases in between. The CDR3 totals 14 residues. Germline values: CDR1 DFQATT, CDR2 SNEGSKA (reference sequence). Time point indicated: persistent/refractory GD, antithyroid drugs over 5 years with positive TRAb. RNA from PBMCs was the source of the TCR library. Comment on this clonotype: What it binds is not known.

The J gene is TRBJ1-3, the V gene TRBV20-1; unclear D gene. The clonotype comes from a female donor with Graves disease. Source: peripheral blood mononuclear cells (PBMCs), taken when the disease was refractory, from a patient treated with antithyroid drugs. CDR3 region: CSARARGNGNTIYF. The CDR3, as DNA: TGCAGTGCTAGGGCCCGGGGTAATGGAAACACCATATATTTT.